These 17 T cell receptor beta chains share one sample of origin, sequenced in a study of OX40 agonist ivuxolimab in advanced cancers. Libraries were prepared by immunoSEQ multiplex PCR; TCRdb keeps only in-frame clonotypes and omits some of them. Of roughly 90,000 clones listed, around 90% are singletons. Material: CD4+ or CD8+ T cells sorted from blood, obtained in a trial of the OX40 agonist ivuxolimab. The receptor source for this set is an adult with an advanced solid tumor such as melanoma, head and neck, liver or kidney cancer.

The CDR3 nucleotides are TGTGCCAGCACGAGGACTGGGAACACTGAAGCTTTCTTT. This sequence encodes CASTRTGNTEAFF. This chain joins TRBV2 and TRBJ1-1; D not certain. Germline V gene lookup returns CDR1 SNHLY and CDR2 FYNNEI. This CDR3 has 13 amino acids. V lost 7 bases, J lost 1 base, and 10 bases lay in between.

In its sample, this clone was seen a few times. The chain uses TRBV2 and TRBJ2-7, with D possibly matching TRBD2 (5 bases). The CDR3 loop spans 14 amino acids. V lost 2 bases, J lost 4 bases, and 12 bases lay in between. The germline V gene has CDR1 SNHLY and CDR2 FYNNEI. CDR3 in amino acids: CASSEPGNGYEQYF. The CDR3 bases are TGTGCCAGCAGTGAACCCGGGAATGGTTACGAGCAGTACTTC.

The CDR3 reads CASSARTGANVLTF. CDR3 nucleotides: TGTGCCAGCAGCGCCCGAACAGGGGCCAACGTCCTGACTTTC. The chain is built from TRBV21-1 and TRBJ2-6; whether TRBD1, the table's D call, matches the DNA was not checked. TRBV21-1 is given as a pseudogene. The CDR3 runs to 14 residues.

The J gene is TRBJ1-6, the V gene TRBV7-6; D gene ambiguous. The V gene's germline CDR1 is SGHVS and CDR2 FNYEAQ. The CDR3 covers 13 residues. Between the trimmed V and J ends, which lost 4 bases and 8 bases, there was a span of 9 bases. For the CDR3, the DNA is TGTGCCAGCAGCTCGGGAGGATATTCACCCCTCCACTTT. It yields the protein CASSSGGYSPLHF.

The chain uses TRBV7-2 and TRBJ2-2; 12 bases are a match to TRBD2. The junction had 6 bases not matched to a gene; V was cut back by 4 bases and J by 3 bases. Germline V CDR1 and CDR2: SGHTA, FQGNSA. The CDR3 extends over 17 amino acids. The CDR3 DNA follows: TGTGCCAGCAGCTCCGGACTAGCGGGGCCCTACACCGGGGAGCTGTTTTTT. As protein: CASSSGLAGPYTGELFF.

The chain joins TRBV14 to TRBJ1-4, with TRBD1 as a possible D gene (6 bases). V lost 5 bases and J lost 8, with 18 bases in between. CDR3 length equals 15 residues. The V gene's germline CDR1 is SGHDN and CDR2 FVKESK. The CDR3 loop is CASSTDQGPREKLFF. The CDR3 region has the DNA TGTGCCAGCAGCACCGACCAGGGGCCTAGGGAAAAACTGTTTTTT.

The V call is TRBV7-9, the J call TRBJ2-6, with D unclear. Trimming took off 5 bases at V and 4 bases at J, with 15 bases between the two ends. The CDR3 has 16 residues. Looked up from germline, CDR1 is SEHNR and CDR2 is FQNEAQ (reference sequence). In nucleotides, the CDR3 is TGTGCCAGCAGCCCATCAGAATTCTGGGGGGCCAACGTCCTGACTTTC. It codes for CASSPSEFWGANVLTF. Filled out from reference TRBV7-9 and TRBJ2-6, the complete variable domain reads DTGVSQNPRHKITKRGQNVTFRCDPISEHNRLYWYRQTLGQGPEFLTYFQNEAQLEKSRLLSDRFSAERPKGSFSTLEIQRTEQGDSAMYLCASSPSEFWGANVLTFGAGSRLTVL.

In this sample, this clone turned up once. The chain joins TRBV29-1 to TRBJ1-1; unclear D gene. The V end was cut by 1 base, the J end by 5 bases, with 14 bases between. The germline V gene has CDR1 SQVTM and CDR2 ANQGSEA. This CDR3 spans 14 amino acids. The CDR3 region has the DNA TGCAGCGTTGAAGTGGGTGTGATGGGGACTGAAGCTTTCTTT. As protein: CSVEVGVMGTEAFF.

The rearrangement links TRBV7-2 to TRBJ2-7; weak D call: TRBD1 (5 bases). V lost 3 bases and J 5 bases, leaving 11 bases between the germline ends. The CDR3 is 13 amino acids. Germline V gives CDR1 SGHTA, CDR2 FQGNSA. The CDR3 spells CASSLQGINEQYF. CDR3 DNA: TGTGCCAGCAGCTTGCAGGGTATCAACGAGCAGTACTTC.

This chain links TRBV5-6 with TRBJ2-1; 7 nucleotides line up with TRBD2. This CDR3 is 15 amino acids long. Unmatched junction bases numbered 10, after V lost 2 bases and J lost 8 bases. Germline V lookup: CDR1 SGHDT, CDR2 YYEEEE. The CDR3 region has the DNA TGTGCCAGCAGCTTAGCGGGATCCCTCGTCTATGAGCAGTTCTTC. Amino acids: CASSLAGSLVYEQFF. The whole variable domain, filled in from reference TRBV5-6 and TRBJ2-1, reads DAGVTQSPTHLIKTRGQQVTLRCSPKSGHDTVSWYQQALGQGPQFIFQYYEEEERQRGNFPDRFSGHQFPNYSSELNVNALLLGDSALYLCASSLAGSLVYEQFFGPGTRLTVL.

In DNA, the CDR3 is TGTGCCAGCCGTGGAGGGGGAGGGCCGGAGAATGAGCAGTTCTTC. Translating it yields CASRGGGGPENEQFF. J is TRBJ2-1 and V is TRBV6-5; D is perhaps TRBD2 (7 bases). Germline V CDR1 and CDR2: MNHEY, SVGAGI. Trimming took 8 bases from V and 7 from J, leaving 21 bases between them. CDR3 length equals 15 residues.

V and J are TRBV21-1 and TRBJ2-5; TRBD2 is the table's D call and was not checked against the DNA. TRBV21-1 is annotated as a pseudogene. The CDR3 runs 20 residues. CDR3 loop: CASSKVSLFASGRRQETQYF. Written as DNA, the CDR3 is TGTGCCAGCAGCAAAGTGTCTTTGTTCGCTAGCGGGAGGCGGCAAGAGACCCAGTACTTC.

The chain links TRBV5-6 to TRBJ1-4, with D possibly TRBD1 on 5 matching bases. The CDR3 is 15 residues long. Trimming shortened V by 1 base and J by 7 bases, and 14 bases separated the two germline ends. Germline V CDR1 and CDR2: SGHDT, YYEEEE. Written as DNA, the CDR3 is TGTGCCAGCAGCTTGTGGGCAGGGCTGCGTGAAAAACTGTTTTTT. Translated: CASSLWAGLREKLFF.

CDR3 residues: CASMGGEETYNEQFF. For the CDR3, the DNA is TGTGCCAGCATGGGGGGGGAGGAAACCTACAATGAGCAGTTCTTC. This rearrangement joins TRBV28 to TRBJ2-1, with 7 positions matching TRBD2. CDR1 and CDR2 (germline): MDHEN, SYDVKM. There are 15 residues in the CDR3. V dropped 7 bases and J dropped 2; count of bases not matched to a gene: 8.

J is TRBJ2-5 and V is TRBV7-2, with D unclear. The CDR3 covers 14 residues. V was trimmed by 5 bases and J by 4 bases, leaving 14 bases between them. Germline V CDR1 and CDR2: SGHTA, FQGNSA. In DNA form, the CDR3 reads TGTGCCAGCAGCCCGAGGACGGCCGTAGAGACCCAGTACTTC. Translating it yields CASSPRTAVETQYF.

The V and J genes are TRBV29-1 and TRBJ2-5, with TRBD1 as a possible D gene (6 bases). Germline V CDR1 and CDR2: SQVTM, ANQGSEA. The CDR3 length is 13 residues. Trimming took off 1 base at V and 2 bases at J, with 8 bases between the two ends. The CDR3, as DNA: TGCAGCGTTGAAGGGGGGACACAAGAGACCCAGTACTTC. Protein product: CSVEGGTQETQYF. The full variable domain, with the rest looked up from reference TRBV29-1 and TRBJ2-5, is SAVISQKPSRDICQRGTSLTIQCQVDSQVTMMFWYRQQPGQSLTLIATANQGSEATYESGFVIDKFPISRPNLTFSTLTVSNMSPEDSSIYLCSVEGGTQETQYFGPGTRLLVL.

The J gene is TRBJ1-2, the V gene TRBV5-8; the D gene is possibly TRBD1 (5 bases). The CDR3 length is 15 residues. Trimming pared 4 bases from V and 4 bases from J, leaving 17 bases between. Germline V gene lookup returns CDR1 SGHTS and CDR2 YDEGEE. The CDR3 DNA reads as TGTGCCAGCAGCCGAAGCGGTGGGGCCCCCTATGGCTACACCTTC. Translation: CASSRSGGAPYGYTF.